This TCR beta chain comes out of a study of control samples from healthy donors and cancer patients. The CDR3 is 12 amino acids. CDR1 and CDR2 from the germline V gene are MNHEY and SVGAGI. Trimming removed 0 bases from V and 6 bases from J, with 6 bases in between. Sequenced by immunoSEQ multiplex PCR; TCRdb stores in-frame clones only, minus some. Seen in this sample are 150,000 to 200,000 clones; the ten most common clones hold approximately 2.2%. This TCR derives from a woman in her thirties in good health. Sequencing was done on a sample of blood. The chain joins TRBV6-5 to TRBJ2-7; D gene ambiguous. In DNA form, the CDR3 reads TGTGCCAGCAGTTACTCAGGGCTCGAGCAGTACTTC. This sequence encodes CASSYSGLEQYF.